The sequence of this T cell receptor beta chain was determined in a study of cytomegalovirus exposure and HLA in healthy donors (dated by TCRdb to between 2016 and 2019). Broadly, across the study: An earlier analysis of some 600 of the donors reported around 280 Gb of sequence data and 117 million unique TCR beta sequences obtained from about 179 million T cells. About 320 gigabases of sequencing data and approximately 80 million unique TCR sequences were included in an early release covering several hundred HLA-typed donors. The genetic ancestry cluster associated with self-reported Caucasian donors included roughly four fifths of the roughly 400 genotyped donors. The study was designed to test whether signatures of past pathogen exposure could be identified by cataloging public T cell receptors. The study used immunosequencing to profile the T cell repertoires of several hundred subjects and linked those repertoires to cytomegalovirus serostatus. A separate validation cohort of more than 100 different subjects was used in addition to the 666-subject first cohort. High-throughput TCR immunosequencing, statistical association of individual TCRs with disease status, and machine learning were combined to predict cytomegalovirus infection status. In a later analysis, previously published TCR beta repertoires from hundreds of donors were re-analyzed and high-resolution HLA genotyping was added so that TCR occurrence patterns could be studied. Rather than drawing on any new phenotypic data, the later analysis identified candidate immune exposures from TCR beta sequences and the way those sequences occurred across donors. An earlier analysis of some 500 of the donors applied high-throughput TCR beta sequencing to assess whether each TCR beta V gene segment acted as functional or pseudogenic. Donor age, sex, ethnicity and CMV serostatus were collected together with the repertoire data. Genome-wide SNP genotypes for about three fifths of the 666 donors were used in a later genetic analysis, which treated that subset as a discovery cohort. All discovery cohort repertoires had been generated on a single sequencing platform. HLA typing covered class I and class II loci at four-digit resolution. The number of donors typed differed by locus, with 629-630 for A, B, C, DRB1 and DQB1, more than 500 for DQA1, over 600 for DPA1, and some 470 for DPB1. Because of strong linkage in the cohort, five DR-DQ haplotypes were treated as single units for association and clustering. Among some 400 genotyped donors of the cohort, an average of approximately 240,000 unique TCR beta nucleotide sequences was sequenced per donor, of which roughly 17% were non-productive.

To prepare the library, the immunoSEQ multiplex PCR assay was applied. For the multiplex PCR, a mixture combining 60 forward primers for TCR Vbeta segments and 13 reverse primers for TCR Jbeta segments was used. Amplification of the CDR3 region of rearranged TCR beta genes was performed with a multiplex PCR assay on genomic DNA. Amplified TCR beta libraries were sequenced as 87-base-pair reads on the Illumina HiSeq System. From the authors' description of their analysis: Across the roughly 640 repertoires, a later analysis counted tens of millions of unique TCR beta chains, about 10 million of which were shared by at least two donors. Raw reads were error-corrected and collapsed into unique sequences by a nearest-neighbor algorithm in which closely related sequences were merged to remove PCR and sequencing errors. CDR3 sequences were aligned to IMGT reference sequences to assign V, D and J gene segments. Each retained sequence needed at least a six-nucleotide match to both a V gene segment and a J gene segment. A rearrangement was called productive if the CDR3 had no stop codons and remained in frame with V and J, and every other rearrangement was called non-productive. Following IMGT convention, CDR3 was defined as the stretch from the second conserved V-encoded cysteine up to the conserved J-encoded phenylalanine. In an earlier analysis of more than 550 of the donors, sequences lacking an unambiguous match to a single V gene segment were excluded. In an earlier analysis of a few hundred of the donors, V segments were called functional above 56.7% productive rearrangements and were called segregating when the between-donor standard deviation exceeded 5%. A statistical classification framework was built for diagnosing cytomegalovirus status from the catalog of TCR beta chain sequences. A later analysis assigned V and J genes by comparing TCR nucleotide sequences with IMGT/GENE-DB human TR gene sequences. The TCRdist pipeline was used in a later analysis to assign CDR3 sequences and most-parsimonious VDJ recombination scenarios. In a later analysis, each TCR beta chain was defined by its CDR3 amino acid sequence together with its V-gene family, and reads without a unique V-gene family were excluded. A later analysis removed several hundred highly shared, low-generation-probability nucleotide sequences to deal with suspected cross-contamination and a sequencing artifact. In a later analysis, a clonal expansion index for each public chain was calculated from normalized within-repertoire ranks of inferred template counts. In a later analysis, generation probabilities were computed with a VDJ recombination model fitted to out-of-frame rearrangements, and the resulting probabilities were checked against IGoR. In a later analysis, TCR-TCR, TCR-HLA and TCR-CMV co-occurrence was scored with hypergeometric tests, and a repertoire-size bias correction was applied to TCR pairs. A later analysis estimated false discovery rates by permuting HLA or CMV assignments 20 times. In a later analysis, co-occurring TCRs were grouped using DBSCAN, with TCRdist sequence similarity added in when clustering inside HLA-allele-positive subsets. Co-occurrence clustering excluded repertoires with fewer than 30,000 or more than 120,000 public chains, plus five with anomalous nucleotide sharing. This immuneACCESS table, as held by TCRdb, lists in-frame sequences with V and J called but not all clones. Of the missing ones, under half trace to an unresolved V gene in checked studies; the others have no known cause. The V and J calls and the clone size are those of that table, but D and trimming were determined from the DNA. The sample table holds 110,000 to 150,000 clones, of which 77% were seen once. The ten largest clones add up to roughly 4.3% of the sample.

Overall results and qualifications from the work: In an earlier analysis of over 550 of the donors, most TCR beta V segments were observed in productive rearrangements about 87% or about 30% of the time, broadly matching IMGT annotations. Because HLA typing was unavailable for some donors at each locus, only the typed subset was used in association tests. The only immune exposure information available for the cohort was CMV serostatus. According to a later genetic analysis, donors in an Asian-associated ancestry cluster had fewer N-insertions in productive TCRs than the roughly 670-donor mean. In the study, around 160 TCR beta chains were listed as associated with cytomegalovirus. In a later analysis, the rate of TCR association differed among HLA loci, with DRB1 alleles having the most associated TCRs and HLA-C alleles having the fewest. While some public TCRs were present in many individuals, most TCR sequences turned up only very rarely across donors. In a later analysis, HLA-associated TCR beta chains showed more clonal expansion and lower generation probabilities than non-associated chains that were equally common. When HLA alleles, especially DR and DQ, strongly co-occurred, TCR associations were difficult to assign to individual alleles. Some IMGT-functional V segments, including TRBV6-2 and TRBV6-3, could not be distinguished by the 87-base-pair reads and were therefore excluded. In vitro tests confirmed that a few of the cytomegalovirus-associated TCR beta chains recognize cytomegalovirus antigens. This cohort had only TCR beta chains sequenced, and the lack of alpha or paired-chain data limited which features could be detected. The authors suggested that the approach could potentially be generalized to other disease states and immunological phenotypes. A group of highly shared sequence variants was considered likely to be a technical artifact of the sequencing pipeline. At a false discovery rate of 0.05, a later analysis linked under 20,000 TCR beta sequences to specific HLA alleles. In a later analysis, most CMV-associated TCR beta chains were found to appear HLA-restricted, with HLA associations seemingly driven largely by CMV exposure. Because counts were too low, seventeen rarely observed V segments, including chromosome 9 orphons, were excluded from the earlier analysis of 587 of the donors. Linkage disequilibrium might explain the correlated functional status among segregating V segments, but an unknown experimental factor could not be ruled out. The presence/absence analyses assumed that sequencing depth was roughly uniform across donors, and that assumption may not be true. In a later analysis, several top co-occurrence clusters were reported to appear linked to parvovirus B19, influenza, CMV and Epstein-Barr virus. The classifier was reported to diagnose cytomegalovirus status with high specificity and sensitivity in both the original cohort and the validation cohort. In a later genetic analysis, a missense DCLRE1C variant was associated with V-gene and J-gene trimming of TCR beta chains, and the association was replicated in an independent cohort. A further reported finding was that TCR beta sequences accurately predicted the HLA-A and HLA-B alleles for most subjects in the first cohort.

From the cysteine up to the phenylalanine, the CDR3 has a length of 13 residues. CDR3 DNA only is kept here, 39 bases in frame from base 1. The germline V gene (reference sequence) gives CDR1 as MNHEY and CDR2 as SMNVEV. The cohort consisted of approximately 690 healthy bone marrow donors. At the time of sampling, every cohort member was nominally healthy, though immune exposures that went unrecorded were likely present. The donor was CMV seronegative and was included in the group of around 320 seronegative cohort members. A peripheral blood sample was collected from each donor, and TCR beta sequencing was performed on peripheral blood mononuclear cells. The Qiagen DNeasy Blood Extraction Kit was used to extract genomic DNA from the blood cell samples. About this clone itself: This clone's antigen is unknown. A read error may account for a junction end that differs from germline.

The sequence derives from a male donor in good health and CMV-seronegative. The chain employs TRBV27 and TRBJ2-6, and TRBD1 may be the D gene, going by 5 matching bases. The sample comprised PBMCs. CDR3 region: CASRISGANGLTF. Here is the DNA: TGTGCCAGCAGGATATCTGGGGCCAACGGCCTGACTTTC.